This TCR beta chain appears in the sequencing data of a study of identical twins (dated by TCRdb to the mid-2010s). Turning to the overall study: TCR alpha and beta repertoires from monozygotic twins, unrelated adults of various ages and cord blood were deep-sequenced to test whether fetal clonotypes persist. Replicate twin experiments were performed at different times using different library preparation protocols to rule out contamination.

What the research found in general, with its limitations: In beta out-of-frame sequences, excess twin sharing was weaker, because having fewer shared sequences lowered the signal-to-noise ratio. Compared with coincidental sharing between unrelated individuals, out-of-frame TCR alpha sequences shared between twins had an excess of sequences with low generation probability. Recombination models systematically underestimated out-of-frame TCR alpha sharing in monozygotic twins but agreed with sharing between unrelated individuals. Because the same donors could not be followed over many years, the conclusions depended on cross-sectional statistical analysis. Fewer insertions were carried by abundant cord blood beta clonotypes; a weaker similar trend was observed in young adult naive repertoires, while no such trend was observed in memory repertoires. Invariant T cells such as MAIT and iNKT could partly confound zero-insertion analyses, although diverse VJ usage argued against such confounding for most clonotypes.

This clonotype was seen a few times. Its specific antigen is unknown. No clone much larger than this one lies a single base away; base qualities are absent. Library prep was done by 5' RACE. Sequencing used an Illumina HiSeq 2000. A universal primer binding site was added through template switching, and the final cDNA carried a unique molecular identifier so that TCR cDNA molecules could be counted accurately. First-strand cDNA for TCR alpha and beta chains was synthesized from specific primers in the conserved constant-segment region. To control for contamination, every cDNA library carried two barcodes: a SMART-Mk sample barcode plus Illumina barcodes. TruSeq adapter sequences along with Illumina sample barcodes were introduced in two successive PCR steps. TCR alpha and beta cDNA libraries were sequenced on the Illumina HiSeq platform with custom primers. In the original analysis: Unique molecular identifiers were extracted from raw reads with MiGEC, and CDR3 positions were determined with MiXCR. For each individual, recombination models were inferred using an EM algorithm with the repgenHMM and IGoR tools. The tcR package in R was used for shared clonotype analysis, with sharing normalized by the product of cloneset sizes. Out-of-frame nonproductive sequences were analyzed to study raw recombination free of thymic and clonal selection effects. In-frame beta chains were kept once TCRdb had trimmed the public reads at Q25 with fastp and called clones with MiXCR. CDR3 protein duplicates are merged, each entry listing the most common genes and DNA. The V and J calls come from TCRdb's annotation, not from the publication. In this sample the table shows 200,000 to 250,000 distinct CDR3 sequences, roughly 7% of which occur a single time. The ten largest account for roughly 3.6% of the sample.

Every donor in the study was a healthy Caucasian. The twin cohort consisted of three pairs of female monozygotic twins, all aged roughly 18 to 29 years. Miltenyi CD45RO+ enrichment and human naive T-cell isolation kits were used to isolate memory (CD45RO+) and naive T cells from PBMC. V is pared back by 0 bases and J by 0 bases, with 12 bases lying between the germline termini. CDR3 length: 16 amino acids, cysteine to phenylalanine. Of all the DNA, just the CDR3 is kept, 48 bases in frame from base 1. In the germline V gene, CDR1 corresponds to SGHNT and CDR2 to YENEEA. These data also formed part of another study, on yellow fever vaccine responses in identical twins. From that second study: The T cell response to vaccination in identical twins was reported by the authors to appear partly convergent and partly personalized. The study precisely tracked vaccine-responding T cell clones in identical twins.

The material sequenced was memory (CD45RO+) T cells sorted from blood. The intended sense of this specimen's cell subset or site label: CD45RO+ enriched T cells. This chain joins TRBV11-3 to TRBJ2-7, with the D gene call left open. This sequence originates from a woman under 30 in good health. CDR3 region: CASSLDAERSSYEQYF. The nucleotides are TGTGCCAGCAGCTTAGATGCCGAGCGTTCCTCCTACGAGCAGTACTTC.